The rows below give T cell receptor beta chains drawn from one sample of a study of blood T cells in healthy people across ages. One entry per CDR3 protein, called by TCRdb with MiXCR from the 5' RACE reads. The repertoire consists of 1.5 million to 2 million distinct CDR3 sequences, with around half occurring once and the leading ten covering less than 2.5%. Input material: blood. These receptors all stem from a middle-aged woman in good health. The conserved cysteine and the conserved F or W are not part of the CDR3 here.

CDR3aa | j_gene | v_gene
ASSLGQGPFSYEQY | TRBJ2-7 | TRBV7-6
ASSFPDGYPRDTQY | TRBJ2-3 | TRBV11-2
SAERLAGSGETQY | TRBJ2-5 | TRBV20-1
SAVNDSFNQPQH | TRBJ1-5 | TRBV20-1
ASSPTGTGGRNYGYT | TRBJ1-2 | TRBV4-2
ASSFSPLGQGRSGEQF | TRBJ2-1 | TRBV7-3
ASRRTGYNEQF | TRBJ2-1 | TRBV6-5
ASDQGARNTEAF | TRBJ1-1 | TRBV6-6
ASSHEIGGLGTDTQY | TRBJ2-3 | TRBV3-1
ASSPEGTANYGYT | TRBJ1-2 | TRBV5-1
ASSRGVMGGDEQF | TRBJ2-1 | TRBV9
ASAGGRGLDNSPLH | TRBJ1-6 | TRBV12-3/TRBV12-4
ASSVQVSGANVLT | TRBJ2-6 | TRBV9
ASSLGGGALGNEQF | TRBJ2-1 | TRBV11-1
ASRLDRLGADTQY | TRBJ2-3 | TRBV27
ASEKAGVSSGYT | TRBJ1-2 | TRBV28
ATQWGIYGYT | TRBJ1-2 | TRBV6-2/TRBV6-3
ASSSLQGPLGSPLH | TRBJ1-6 | TRBV19
ASSEPAGSSYEQY | TRBJ2-7 | TRBV6-1
ASSFGVSGGSADTQY | TRBJ2-3 | TRBV7-2
ASSLGVGIIGETQY | . | TRBV7-6
ASSTRPRGTVNQPQH | TRBJ1-5 | TRBV6-2/TRBV6-3